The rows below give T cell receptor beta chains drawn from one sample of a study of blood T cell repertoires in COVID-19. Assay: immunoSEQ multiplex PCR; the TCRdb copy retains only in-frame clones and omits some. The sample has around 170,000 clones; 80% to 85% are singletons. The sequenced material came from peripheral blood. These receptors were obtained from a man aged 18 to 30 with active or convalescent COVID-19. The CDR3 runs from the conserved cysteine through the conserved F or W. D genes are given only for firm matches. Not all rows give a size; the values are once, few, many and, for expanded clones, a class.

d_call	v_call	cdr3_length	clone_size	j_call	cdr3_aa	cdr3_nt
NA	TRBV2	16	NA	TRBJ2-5	CASSVGTSNLQETQYF	TGTGCCAGCAGTGTTGGTACTTCTAACCTCCAAGAGACCCAGTACTTC
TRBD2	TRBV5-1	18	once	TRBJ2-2	CASSIPRTSGGNTGELFF	TGCGCCAGCAGCATTCCCAGGACTAGCGGGGGGAACACCGGGGAGCTGTTTTTT
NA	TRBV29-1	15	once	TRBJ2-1	CSVLPGDFSYNEQFF	TGCAGCGTCCTGCCCGGGGACTTTTCCTACAATGAGCAGTTCTTC
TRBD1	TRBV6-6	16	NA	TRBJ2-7	CASSYTGTASSYEQYF	TGTGCCAGCAGTTACACAGGGACAGCGAGCTCCTACGAGCAGTACTTC
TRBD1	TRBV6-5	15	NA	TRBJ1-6	CASRAGQGGNSPLHF	TGTGCCAGCAGAGCAGGACAGGGCGGTAATTCACCCCTCCACTTT
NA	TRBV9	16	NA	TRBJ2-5	CASSASATGAQETQYF	TGTGCCAGCAGCGCATCCGCGACGGGAGCACAAGAGACCCAGTACTTC
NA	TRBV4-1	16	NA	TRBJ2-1	CASSQERTASYNEQFF	TGCGCCAGCAGCCAAGAAAGGACAGCATCCTACAATGAGCAGTTCTTC
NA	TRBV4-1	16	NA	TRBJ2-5	CASSQLDMGFQETQYF	TGCGCCAGCAGCCAACTCGACATGGGCTTCCAAGAGACCCAGTACTTC
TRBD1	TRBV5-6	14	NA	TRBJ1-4	CASSLGTANEKLFF	TGTGCCAGCAGCCTCGGGACAGCTAATGAAAAACTGTTTTTT
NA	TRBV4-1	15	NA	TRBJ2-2	CASSQAGSRSGELFF	TGCGCCAGCAGCCAAGCGGGGAGTAGGTCCGGGGAGCTGTTTTTT
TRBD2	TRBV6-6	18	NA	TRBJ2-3	CASSLGLAGRSDTDTQYF	TGTGCCAGCAGTCTTGGACTAGCGGGCAGGTCGGACACAGATACGCAGTATTTT
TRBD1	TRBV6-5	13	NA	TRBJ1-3	CASSRGQGNTIYF	TGTGCCAGCAGTCGAGGACAGGGGAACACCATATATTTT
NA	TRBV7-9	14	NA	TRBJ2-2	CASSLGGLTGELFF	TGTGCCAGCAGCCTGGGGGGGCTCACCGGGGAGCTGTTTTTT
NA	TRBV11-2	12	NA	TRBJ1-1	CASSLRNTEAFF	TGTGCCAGCAGCTTGAGAAACACTGAAGCTTTCTTT
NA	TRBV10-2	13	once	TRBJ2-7	CASRSQGTYEQYF	TGCGCCAGCAGGTCACAGGGCACCTACGAGCAGTACTTC
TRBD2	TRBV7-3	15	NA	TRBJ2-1	CASSLTREGLNEQFF	TGTGCCAGCAGCTTAACGCGGGAGGGCCTAAATGAGCAGTTCTTC
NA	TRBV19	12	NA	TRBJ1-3	CASKSNGNTIYF	TGTGCCAGTAAGAGCAACGGGAACACCATATATTTT
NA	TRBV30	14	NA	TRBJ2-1	CAWSVARVSNEQFF	TGTGCCTGGAGTGTAGCGCGTGTCAGCAATGAGCAGTTCTTC
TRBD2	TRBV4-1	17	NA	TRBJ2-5	CASSQETGGGTKETQYF	TGCGCCAGCAGCCAAGAAACGGGCGGGGGGACGAAAGAGACCCAGTACTTC
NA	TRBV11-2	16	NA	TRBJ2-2	CASSLVFQGGTGELFF	TGTGCCAGCAGCTTAGTGTTCCAGGGCGGCACCGGGGAGCTGTTTTTT
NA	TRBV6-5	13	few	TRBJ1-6	CASRGQGWIPLHF	TGTGCCAGCAGGGGGCAGGGTTGGATTCCCCTCCACTTT
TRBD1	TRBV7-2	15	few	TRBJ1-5	CASSLASGGDQPQHF	TGTGCCAGCAGCTTAGCATCAGGGGGCGATCAGCCCCAGCATTTT
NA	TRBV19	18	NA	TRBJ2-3	CASSISGFTSQRTDTQYF	TGTGCCAGTAGTATTTCGGGATTCACTAGCCAGCGCACAGATACGCAGTATTTT
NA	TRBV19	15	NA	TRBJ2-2	CASSPTRSNTGELFF	TGTGCCAGTAGCCCGACTAGATCGAACACCGGGGAGCTGTTTTTT
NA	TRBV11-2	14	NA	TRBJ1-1	CASSKWGGFPEAFF	TGTGCCAGCAGCAAGTGGGGCGGATTCCCTGAAGCTTTCTTT
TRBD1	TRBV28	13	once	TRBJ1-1	CASESRGLTEAFF	TGTGCCAGCGAGAGCAGGGGGCTGACTGAAGCTTTCTTT
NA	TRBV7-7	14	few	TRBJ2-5	CASSQVGGQETQYF	TGTGCCAGCAGCCAGGTGGGGGGCCAAGAGACCCAGTACTTC
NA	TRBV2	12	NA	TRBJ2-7	CASRDQGYEQYF	TGTGCCAGCAGGGATCAGGGTTACGAGCAGTACTTC
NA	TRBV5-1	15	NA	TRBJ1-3	CASSSMTGSGNTIYF	TGCGCCAGCAGCAGCATGACAGGCTCTGGAAACACCATATATTTT
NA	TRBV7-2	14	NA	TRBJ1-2	CASSLGAENYGYTF	TGTGCCAGCAGCTTAGGGGCAGAGAACTATGGCTACACCTTC
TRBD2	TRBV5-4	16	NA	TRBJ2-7	CASQAGTSPSTYEQYF	TGTGCCAGCCAGGCTGGGACTAGCCCTTCTACTTACGAGCAGTACTTC
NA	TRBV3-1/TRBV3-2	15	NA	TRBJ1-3	CASSRLVGANKTIYF	TGTGCCAGCAGCAGGTTGGTGGGGGCCAATAAGACCATATATTTT
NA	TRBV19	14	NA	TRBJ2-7	CASSILGQTHEQYF	TGTGCCAGTAGTATCCTCGGACAAACACACGAGCAGTACTTC
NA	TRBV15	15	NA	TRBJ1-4	CATSRDATVNEKLFF	TGTGCCACCAGCAGAGATGCGACAGTAAATGAAAAACTGTTTTTT
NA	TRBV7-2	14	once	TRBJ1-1	CASSMDTLNTEAFF	TGTGCCAGCAGCATGGACACCTTGAACACTGAAGCTTTCTTT
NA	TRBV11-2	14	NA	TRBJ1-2	CASSLDGTYNGYTF	TGTGCCAGCAGCTTAGACGGGACATATAATGGCTACACCTTC
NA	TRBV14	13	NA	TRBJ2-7	CASKVSGLYEQYF	TGTGCCAGCAAGGTTAGCGGACTCTACGAGCAGTACTTC
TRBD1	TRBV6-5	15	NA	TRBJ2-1	CASSYDRGFYNEQFF	TGTGCCAGCAGTTACGACAGGGGATTCTACAATGAGCAGTTCTTC
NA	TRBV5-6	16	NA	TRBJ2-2	CASSFGSVGGTGELFF	TGTGCCAGCAGCTTTGGTTCGGTAGGGGGTACCGGGGAGCTGTTTTTT
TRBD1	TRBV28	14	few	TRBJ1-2	CASSLLQGPRGYTF	TGTGCCAGCAGTTTATTACAGGGGCCTCGGGGCTACACCTTC
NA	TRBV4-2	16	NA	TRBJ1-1	CASSQDSDSMNTEAFF	TGTGCCAGCAGCCAAGACTCGGACAGCATGAACACTGAAGCTTTCTTT
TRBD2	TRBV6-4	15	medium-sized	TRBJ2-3	CASSDGTSGADTQYF	TGTGCCAGCAGTGACGGGACTAGCGGGGCAGATACGCAGTATTTT
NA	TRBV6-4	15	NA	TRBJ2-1	CASSEGTKGPNEQFF	TGTGCCAGCAGTGAGGGGACAAAAGGTCCGAATGAGCAGTTCTTC
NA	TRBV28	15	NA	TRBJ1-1	CASSATTDSNTEAFF	TGTGCCAGCAGTGCGACGACAGATTCGAACACTGAAGCTTTCTTT
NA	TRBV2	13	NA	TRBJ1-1	CASSEDTNTEAFF	TGTGCCAGCAGCGAGGACACGAACACTGAAGCTTTCTTT
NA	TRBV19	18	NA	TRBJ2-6	CASSKMGQGASGANVLTF	TGTGCCAGTAGTAAGATGGGTCAGGGTGCCTCTGGGGCCAACGTCCTGACTTTC
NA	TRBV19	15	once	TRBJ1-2	CASSFRQTRAYGYTF	TGTGCCAGTAGTTTCCGACAGACCAGGGCCTATGGCTACACCTTC
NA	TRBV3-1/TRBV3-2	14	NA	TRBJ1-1	CASTSRLTGTEAFF	TGTGCCAGCACCTCCCGTCTCACGGGTACTGAAGCTTTCTTT
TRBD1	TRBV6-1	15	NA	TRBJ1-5	CASRSRGTGIQPQHF	TGTGCCAGCAGGAGCCGCGGGACAGGGATTCAGCCCCAGCATTTT
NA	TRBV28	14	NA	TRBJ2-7	CASTLGTLTVEQYF	TGTGCCAGCACCCTAGGTACTCTAACGGTCGAGCAGTACTTC
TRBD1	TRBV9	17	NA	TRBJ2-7	CASSAGSGGYSRYEQYF	TGTGCCAGCAGCGCTGGTTCAGGGGGCTATTCCCGCTACGAGCAGTACTTC
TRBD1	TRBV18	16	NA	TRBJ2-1	CASSLRTGTGDNEQFF	TGTGCCAGCTCACTACGCACCGGGACAGGGGACAATGAGCAGTTCTTC